The clone carrying this TCR beta chain was observed once. What it recognizes is unknown. These data belong to a study of OX40 agonist ivuxolimab in advanced cancers. At the level of the study: The dose of intravenous ivuxolimab that patients received every 2 weeks ranged from 0.01 to 10 mg/kg.

TCRdb keeps only in-frame clones here, not all; method: immunoSEQ multiplex PCR. Of 25,000 to 30,000 clones listed, roughly 84% were seen once; the top ten hold about 15%. General study findings and limits: The CD4+ and CD8+ T cells in the blood had expanded clonally by week 6 at 0.1 to 3.0 mg/kg. In a subset of nonresponders, normalized T-cell clonal expansion was also low.

The CDR3 runs to 16 residues. The germline gives CDR1 MDHEN, CDR2 SYDVKM. With 6 bases removed from V and 6 bases from J, the gap between germline ends came to 24 bases. The sequencing used CD4+ or CD8+ T cells sorted from blood, collected in a trial of the OX40 agonist ivuxolimab. V and J are TRBV28 and TRBJ2-7; the D gene is possibly TRBD1 (7 bases). This receptor was obtained from an adult with an advanced solid tumor such as melanoma, head and neck, liver or kidney cancer. The CDR3 region has the DNA TGTGCCAGCAGCCGCCCGGGGGCAGGGGGATGGGGCGAGCAGTACTTC. This encodes CASSRPGAGGWGEQYF.